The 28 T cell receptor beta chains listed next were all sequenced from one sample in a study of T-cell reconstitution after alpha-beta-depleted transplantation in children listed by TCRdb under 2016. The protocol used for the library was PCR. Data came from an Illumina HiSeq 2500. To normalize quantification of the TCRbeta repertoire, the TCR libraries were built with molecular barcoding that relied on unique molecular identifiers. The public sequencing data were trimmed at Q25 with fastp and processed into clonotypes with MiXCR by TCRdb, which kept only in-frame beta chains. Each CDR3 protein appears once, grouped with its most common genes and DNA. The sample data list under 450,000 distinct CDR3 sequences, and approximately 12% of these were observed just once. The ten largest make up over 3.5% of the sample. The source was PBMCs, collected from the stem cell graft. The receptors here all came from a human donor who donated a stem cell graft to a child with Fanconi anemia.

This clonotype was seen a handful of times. In DNA form, the CDR3 reads TGTGCCATCAGTGAGTCTGGCCCCTTCTATGGCTACACCTTC. Amino acids: CAISESGPFYGYTF. The genes are TRBV10-3 and TRBJ1-2; no definite D call. Germline V CDR1 and CDR2: ENHRY, SYGVKD. CDR3 length: 14 amino acids. V was clipped by 0 bases and J by 4 bases, with 9 bases between them.

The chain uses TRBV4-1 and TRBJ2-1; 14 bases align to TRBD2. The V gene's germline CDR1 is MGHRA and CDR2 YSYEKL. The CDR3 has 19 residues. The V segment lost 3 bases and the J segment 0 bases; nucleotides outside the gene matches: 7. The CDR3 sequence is CASSHFRTSGGSSYNEQFF. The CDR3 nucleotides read TGCGCCAGCAGCCATTTCCGGACTAGCGGGGGGAGCTCCTACAATGAGCAGTTCTTC.

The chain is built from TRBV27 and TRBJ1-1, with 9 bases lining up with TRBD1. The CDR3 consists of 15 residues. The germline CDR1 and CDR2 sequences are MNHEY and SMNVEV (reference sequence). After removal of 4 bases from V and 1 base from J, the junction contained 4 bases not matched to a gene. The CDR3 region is CASSSDRGPNTEAFF. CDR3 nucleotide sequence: TGTGCCAGCAGTTCGGACAGGGGTCCGAACACTGAAGCTTTCTTT.

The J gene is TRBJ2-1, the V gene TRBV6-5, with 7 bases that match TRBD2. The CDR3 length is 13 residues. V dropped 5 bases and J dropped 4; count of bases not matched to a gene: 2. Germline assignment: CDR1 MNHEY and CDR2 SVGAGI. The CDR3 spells CASSHGGYNEQFF. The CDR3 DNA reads TGTGCCAGCAGTCACGGGGGGTACAATGAGCAGTTCTTC.

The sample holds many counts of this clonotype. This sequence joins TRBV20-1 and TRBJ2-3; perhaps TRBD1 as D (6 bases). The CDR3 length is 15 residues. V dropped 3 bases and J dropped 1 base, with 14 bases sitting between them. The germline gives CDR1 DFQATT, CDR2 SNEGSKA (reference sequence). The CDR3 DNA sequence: TGCAGTGCTAGCCTACAGGGCTCTGGCACAGATACGCAGTATTTT. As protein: CSASLQGSGTDTQYF.

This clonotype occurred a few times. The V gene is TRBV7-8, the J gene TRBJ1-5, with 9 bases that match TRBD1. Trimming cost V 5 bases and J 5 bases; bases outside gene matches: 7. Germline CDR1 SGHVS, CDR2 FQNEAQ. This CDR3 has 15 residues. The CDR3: CASSRTGDPYQPQHF. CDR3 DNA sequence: TGTGCCAGCAGCCGGACAGGGGATCCCTATCAGCCCCAGCATTTT.

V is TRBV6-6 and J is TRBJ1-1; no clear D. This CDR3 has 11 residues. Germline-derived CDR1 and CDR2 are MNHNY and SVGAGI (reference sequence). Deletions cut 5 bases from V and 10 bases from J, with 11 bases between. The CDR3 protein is CASSVLEGAFF. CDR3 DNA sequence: TGTGCCAGCAGTGTATTGGAGGGAGCTTTCTTT.

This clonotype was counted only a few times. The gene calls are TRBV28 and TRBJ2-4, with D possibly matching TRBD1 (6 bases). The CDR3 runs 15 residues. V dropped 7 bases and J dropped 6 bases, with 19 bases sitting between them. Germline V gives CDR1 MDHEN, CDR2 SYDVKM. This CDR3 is CASTSQGPKRNIQYF. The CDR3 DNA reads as TGTGCCAGCACCTCACAGGGTCCGAAAAGAAACATTCAGTACTTC.

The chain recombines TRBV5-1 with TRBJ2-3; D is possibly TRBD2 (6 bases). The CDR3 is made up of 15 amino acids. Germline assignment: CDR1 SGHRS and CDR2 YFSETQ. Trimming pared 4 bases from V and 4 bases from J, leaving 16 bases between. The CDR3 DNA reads TGCGCCAGCAGCGGGACTTCCAGGGCGTCAGATACGCAGTATTTT. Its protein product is CASSGTSRASDTQYF.

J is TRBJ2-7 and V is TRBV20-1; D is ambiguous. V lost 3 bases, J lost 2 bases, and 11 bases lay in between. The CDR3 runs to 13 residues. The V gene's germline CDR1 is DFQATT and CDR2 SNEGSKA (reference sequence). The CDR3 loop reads CSASFLSAYEQYF. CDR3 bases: TGCAGTGCTAGTTTTTTGTCGGCCTACGAGCAGTACTTC.

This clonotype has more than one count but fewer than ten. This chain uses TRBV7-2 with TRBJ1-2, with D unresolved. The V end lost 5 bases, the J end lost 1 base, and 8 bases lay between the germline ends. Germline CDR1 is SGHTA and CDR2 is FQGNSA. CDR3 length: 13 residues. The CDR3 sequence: CASSHGFNYGYTF. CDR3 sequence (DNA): TGTGCCAGCAGCCACGGGTTTAACTATGGCTACACCTTC.

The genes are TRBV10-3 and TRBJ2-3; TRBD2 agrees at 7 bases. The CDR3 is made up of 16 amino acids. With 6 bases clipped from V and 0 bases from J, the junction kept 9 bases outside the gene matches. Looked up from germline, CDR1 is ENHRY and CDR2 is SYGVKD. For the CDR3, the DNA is TGTGCCATCAGCTCAGGGACTACAACTAGCACAGATACGCAGTATTTT. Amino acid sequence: CAISSGTTTSTDTQYF.

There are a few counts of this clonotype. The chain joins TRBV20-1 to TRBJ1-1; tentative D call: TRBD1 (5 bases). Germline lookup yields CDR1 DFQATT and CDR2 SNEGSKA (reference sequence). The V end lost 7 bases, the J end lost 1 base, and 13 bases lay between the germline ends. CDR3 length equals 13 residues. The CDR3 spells CSVPGTGNTEAFF. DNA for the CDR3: TGCAGTGTTCCAGGGACGGGGAACACTGAAGCTTTCTTT.

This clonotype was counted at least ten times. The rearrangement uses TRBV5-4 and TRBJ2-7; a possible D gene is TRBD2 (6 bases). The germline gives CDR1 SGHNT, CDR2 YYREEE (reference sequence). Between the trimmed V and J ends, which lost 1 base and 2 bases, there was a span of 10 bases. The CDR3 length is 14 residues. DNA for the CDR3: TGTGCCAGCAGCTTGTATCCGGGGGCCTACGAGCAGTACGTC. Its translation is CASSLYPGAYEQYV.

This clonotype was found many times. CDR3 residues: CSAPPGETEAFF. The CDR3 nucleotides read TGCAGTGCTCCCCCAGGGGAGACTGAAGCTTTCTTT. This chain connects TRBV20-1 to TRBJ1-1, with D possibly TRBD1 on 6 matching bases. The CDR3 has 12 amino acids. Germline V gene lookup returns CDR1 DFQATT and CDR2 SNEGSKA (reference sequence). V lost 5 bases, J lost 5 bases, and 12 bases lay in between.

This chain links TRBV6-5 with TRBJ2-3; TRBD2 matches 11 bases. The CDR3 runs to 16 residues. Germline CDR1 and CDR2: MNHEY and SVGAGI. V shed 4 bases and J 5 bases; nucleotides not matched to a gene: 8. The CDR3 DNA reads TGTGCCAGCAGTTCCTCACTAGCGGGGGATAAAGATACGCAGTATTTT. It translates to CASSSSLAGDKDTQYF.

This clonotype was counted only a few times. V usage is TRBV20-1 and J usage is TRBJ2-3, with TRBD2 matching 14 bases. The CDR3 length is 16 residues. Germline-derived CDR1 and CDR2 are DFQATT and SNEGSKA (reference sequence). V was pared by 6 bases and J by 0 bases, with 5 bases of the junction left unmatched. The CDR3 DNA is TGCAGTGCCCAGGGACTAGCGGGGGTTAGCACAGATACGCAGTATTTT. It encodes CSAQGLAGVSTDTQYF.

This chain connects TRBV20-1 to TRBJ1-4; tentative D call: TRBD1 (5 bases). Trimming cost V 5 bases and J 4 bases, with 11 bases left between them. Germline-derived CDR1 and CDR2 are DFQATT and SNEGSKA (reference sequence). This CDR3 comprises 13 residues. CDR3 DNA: TGCAGTGCTGGGGGACTGAGTAATGAAAAACTGTTTTTT. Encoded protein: CSAGGLSNEKLFF.

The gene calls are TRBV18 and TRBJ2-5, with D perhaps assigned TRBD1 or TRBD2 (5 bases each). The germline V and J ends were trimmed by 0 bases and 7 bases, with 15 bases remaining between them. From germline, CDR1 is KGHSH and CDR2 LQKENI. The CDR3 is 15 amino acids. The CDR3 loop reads CASSPPSTAGGTQYF. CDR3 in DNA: TGTGCCAGCTCACCACCTTCTACAGCTGGGGGGACCCAGTACTTC.

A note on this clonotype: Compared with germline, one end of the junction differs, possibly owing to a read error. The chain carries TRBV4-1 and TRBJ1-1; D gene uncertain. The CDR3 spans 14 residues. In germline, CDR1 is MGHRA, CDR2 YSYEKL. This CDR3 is CASGPGVLNTEAFF. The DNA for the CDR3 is TGTGCCAGCGGCCCCGGGGTCCTCAACACTGAAGCTTTCTTT.

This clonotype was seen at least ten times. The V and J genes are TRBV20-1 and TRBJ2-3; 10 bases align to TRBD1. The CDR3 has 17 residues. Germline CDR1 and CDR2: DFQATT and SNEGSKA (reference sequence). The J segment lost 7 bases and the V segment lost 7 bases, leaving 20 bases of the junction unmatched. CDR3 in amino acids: CSGGRPSTGGWVNTQYF. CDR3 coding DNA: TGCAGTGGGGGGCGACCTTCGACAGGGGGCTGGGTCAATACGCAGTATTTT.

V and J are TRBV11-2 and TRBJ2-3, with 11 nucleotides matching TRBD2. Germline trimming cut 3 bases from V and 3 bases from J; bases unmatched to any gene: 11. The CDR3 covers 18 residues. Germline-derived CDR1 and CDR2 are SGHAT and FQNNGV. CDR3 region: CASSFKVGASGGTDTQYF. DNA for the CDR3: TGTGCCAGCAGCTTTAAGGTTGGGGCTAGCGGGGGGACAGATACGCAGTATTTT.

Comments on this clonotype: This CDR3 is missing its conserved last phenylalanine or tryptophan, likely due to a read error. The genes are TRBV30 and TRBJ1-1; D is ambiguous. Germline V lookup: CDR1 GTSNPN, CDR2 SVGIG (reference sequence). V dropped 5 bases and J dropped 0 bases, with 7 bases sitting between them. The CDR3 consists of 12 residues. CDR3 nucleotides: TGTGCCTGGCGTTCAATGAACACTGAAGCTTTCATT. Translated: CAWRSMNTEAFI.

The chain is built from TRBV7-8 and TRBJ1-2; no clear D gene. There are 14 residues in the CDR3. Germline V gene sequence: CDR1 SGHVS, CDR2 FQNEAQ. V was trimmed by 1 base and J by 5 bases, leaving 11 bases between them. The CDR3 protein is CASSLGVPDYGYTF. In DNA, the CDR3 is TGTGCCAGCAGCTTAGGGGTGCCCGATTATGGCTACACCTTC. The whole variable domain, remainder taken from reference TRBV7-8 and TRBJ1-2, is GAGVSQSPRYKVAKRGQDVALRCDPISGHVSLFWYQQALGQGPEFLTYFQNEAQLDKSGLPSDRFFAERPEGSVSTLKIQRTQQEDSAVYLCASSLGVPDYGYTFGSGTRLTVV.

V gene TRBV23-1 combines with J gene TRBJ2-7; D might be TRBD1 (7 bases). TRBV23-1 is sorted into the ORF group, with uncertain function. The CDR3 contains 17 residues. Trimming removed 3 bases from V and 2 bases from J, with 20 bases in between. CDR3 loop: CASSHPWRGRGTYEQYV. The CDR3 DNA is TGCGCCAGCAGTCATCCCTGGAGGGGGCGCGGAACCTACGAGCAGTACGTC.

The CDR3 region has the DNA TGTGCCAGCACCCTGGGGACTGCCAATTCACCCCTCCACTTT. Translating it yields CASTLGTANSPLHF. The V gene is TRBV12-3 or TRBV12-4, the J gene TRBJ1-6, with a possible D match to TRBD1 (5 bases). Trimming left V 7 bases short and J 7 bases short, with 14 bases between. The CDR3 is 14 residues long.

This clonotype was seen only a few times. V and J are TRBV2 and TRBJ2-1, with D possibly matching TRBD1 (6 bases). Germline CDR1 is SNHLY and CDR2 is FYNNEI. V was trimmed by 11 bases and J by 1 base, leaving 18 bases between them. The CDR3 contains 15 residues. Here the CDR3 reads CAATPVRGSYNEQFF. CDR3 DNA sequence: TGTGCCGCCACACCAGTGAGGGGGTCCTACAATGAGCAGTTCTTC.

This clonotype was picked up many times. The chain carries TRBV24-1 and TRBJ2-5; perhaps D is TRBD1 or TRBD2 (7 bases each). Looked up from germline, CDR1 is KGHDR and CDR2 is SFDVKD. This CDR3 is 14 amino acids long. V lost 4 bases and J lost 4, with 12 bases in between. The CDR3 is CATSEGRGGETQYF. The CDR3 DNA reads TGTGCCACCAGTGAGGGCAGGGGGGGAGAGACCCAGTACTTC.